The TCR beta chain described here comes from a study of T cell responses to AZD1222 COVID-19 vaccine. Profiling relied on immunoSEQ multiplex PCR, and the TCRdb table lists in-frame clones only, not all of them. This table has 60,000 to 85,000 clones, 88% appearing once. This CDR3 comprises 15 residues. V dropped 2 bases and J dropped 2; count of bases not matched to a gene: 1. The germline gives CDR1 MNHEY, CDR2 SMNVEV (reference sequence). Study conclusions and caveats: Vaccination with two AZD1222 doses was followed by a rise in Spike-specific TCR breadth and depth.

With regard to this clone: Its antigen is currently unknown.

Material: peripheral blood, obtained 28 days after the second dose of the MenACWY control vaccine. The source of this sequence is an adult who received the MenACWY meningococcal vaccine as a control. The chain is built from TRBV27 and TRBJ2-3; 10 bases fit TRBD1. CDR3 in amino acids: CASSLGTGDTDTQYF. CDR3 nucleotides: TGTGCCAGCAGTTTAGGGACAGGGGACACAGATACGCAGTATTTT.